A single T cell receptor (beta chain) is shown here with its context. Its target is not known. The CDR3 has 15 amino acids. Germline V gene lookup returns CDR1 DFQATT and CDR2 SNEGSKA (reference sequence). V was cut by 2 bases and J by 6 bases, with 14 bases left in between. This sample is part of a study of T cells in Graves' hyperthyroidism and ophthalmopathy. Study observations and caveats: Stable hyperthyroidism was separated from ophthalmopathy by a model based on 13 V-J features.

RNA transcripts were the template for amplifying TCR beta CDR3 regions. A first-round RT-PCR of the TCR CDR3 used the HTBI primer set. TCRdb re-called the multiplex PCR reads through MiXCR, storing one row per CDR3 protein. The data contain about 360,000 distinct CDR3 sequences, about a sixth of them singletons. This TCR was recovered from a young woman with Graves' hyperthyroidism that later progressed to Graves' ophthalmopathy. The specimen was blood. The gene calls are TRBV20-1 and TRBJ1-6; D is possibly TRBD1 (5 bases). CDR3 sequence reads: CSARYGAGGNSPLHF. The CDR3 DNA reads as TGCAGTGCTAGATACGGGGCTGGCGGTAATTCACCCCTCCACTTT.